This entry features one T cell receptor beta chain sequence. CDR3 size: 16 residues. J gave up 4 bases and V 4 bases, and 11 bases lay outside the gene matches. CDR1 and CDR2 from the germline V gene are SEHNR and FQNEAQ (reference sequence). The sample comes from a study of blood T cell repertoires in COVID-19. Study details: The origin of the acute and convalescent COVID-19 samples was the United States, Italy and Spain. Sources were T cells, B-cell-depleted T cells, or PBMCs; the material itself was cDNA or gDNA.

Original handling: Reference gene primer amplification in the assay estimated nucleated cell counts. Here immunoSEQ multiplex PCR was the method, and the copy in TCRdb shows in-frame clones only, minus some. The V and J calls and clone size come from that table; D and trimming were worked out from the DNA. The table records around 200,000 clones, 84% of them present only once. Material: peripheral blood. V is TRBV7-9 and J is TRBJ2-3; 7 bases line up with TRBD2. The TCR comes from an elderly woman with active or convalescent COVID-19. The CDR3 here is CASSSQTRTSPDTQYF. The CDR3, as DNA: TGTGCCAGCAGCTCACAAACACGGACTAGTCCAGATACGCAGTATTTT.